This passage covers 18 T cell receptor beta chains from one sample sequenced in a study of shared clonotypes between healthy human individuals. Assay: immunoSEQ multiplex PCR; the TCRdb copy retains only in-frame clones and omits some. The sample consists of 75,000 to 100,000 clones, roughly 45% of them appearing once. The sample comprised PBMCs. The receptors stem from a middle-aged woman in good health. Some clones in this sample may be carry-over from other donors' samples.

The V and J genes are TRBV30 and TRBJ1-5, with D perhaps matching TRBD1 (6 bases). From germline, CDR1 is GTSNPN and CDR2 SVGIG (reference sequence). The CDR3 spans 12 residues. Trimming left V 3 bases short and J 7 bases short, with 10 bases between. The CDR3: CAWRQGDQPQHF. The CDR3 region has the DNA TGTGCCTGGAGACAGGGAGACCAGCCCCAGCATTTT.

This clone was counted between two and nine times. This chain's CDR3 is CASSLTGQGDYEQYF. The CDR3 region has the DNA TGCGCCAGCAGCTTGACGGGACAGGGAGACTACGAGCAGTACTTC. The V gene is TRBV5-1, the J gene TRBJ2-7, with 9 bases lining up with TRBD1. Germline V CDR1 and CDR2: SGHRS, YFSETQ. Germline trimming cut 1 base from V and 3 bases from J; bases unmatched to any gene: 5. The CDR3 consists of 15 residues.

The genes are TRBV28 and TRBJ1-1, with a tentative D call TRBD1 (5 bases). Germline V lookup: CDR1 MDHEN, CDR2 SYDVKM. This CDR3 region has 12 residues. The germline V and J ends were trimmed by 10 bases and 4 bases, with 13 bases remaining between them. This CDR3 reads CATWERGTEAFF. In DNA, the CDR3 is TGTGCCACCTGGGAGAGGGGCACTGAAGCTTTCTTT.

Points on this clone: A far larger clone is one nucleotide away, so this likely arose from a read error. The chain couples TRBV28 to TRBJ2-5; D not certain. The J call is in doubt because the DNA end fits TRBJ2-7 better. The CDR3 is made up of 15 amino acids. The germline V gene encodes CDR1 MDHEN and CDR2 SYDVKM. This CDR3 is CASRDRQRATYEQYF. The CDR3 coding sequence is TGTGCCAGCAGGGACCGGCAAAGGGCTACTTACGAGCAGTACTTC.

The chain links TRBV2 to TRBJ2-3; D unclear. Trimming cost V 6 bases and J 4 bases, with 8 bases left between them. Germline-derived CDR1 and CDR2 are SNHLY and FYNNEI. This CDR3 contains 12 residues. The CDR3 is CASRLIADTQYF. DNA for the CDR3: TGTGCCAGCAGGCTGATAGCAGATACGCAGTATTTT.

The CDR3 is CASSIYNEQFF. CDR3 in DNA: TGTGCCAGCAGCATATACAATGAGCAGTTCTTC. The chain carries TRBV2 and TRBJ2-1, with D unclear. The CDR3 is 11 residues long. CDR1 is SNHLY and CDR2 is FYNNEI in the germline V gene. V was cut by 6 bases and J by 4 bases, with 4 bases left in between.

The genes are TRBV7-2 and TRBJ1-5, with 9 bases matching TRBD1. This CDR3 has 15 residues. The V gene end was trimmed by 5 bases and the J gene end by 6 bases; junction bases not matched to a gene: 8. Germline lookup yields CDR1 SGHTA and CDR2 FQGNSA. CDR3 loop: CASSTRTGAGQPQHF. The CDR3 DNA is TGTGCCAGCAGCACCCGGACAGGGGCCGGTCAGCCCCAGCATTTT. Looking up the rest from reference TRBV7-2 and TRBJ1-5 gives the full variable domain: GAGVSQSPSNKVTEKGKDVELRCDPISGHTALYWYRQSLGQGLEFLIYFQGNSAPDKSGLPSDRFSAERTGGSVSTLTIQRTQQEDSAVYLCASSTRTGAGQPQHFGDGTRLSIL.

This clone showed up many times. The CDR3 coding sequence is TGCAGCGTTGAAACAGATCTTGGCTCTGGGGCCAACGTCCTGACTTTC. Protein product: CSVETDLGSGANVLTF. This rearrangement joins TRBV29-1 to TRBJ2-6, with D unresolved. Trimming left V 2 bases short and J 0 bases short, with 11 bases between. Looked up from germline, CDR1 is SQVTM and CDR2 is ANQGSEA. CDR3 length: 16 residues. The full variable domain, completed using reference TRBV29-1 and TRBJ2-6, is SAVISQKPSRDICQRGTSLTIQCQVDSQVTMMFWYRQQPGQSLTLIATANQGSEATYESGFVIDKFPISRPNLTFSTLTVSNMSPEDSSIYLCSVETDLGSGANVLTFGAGSRLTVL.

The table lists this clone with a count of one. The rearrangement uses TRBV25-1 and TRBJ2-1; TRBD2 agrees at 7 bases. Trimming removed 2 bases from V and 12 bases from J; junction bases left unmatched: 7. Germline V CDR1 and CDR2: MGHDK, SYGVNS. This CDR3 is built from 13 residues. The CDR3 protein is CASSEGGGLLQFF. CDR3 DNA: TGTGCCAGCAGTGAAGGCGGGGGACTGCTGCAGTTCTTC.

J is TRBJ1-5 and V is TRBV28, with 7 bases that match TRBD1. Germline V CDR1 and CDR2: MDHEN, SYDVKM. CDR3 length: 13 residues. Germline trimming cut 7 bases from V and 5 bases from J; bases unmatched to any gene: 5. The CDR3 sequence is CASKDRLDQPQHF. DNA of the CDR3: TGTGCCAGCAAGGACAGGCTGGATCAGCCCCAGCATTTT.

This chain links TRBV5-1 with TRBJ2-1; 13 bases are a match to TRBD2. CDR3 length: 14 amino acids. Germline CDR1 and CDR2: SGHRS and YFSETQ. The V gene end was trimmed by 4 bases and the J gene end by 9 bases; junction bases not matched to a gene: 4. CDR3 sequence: CASSTTSGRAEQFF. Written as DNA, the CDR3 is TGCGCCAGCAGCACTACTAGCGGGAGGGCTGAGCAGTTCTTC.

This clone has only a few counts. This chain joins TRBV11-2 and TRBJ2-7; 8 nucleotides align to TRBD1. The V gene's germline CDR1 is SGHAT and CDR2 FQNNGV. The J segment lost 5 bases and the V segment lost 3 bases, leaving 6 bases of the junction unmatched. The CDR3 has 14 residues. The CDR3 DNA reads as TGTGCCAGCAGCTTTCGGACAGGGCAGGACGAGCAGTACTTC. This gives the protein CASSFRTGQDEQYF.

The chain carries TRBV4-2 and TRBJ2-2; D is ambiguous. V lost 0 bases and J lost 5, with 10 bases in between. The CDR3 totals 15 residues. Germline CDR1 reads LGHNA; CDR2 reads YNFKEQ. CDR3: CASSQDRKGTGELFF. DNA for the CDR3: TGTGCCAGCAGCCAAGACAGGAAAGGGACCGGGGAGCTGTTTTTT.

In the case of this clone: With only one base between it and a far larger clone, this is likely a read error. The CDR3 loop is CAYIVPGQRSNTEAFF. The CDR3 DNA sequence: TGTGCCTACATAGTCCCGGGACAGAGATCGAACACTGAAGCTTTCTTT. The rearrangement links TRBV30 to TRBJ1-1, with 7 nucleotides matching TRBD1. Per germline, CDR1 GTSNPN and CDR2 SVGIG (reference sequence). J was trimmed by 1 base and V by 7 bases; bases with no gene match: 15. CDR3 length equals 16 residues.

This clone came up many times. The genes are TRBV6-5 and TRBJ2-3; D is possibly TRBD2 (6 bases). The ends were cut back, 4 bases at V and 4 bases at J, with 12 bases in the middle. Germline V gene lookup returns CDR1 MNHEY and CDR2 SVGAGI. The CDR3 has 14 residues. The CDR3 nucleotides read TGTGCCAGCAGTTTTCTAACGGGAGCAGATACGCAGTATTTT. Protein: CASSFLTGADTQYF.

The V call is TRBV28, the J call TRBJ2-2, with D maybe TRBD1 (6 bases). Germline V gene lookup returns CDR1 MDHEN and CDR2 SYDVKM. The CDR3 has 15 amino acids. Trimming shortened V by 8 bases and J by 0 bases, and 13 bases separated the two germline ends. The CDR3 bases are TGTGCCAGCCAGGACAGCTCCACGAACACCGGGGAGCTGTTTTTT. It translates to CASQDSSTNTGELFF.

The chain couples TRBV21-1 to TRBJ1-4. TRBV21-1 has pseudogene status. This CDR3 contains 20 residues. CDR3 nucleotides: TGTGCCAGCAGCAAAGGGCGCGCGGCGATGAAGGGAGATCGGCATGAAAAACTGTTTTTT. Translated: CASSKGRAAMKGDRHEKLFF.

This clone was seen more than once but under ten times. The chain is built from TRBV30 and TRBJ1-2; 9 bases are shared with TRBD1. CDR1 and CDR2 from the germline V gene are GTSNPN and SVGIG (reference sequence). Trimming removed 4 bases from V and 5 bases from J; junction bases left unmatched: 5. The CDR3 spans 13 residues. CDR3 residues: CAWTGGTGYGYTF. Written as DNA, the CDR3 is TGTGCCTGGACCGGAGGGACAGGGTATGGCTACACCTTC.